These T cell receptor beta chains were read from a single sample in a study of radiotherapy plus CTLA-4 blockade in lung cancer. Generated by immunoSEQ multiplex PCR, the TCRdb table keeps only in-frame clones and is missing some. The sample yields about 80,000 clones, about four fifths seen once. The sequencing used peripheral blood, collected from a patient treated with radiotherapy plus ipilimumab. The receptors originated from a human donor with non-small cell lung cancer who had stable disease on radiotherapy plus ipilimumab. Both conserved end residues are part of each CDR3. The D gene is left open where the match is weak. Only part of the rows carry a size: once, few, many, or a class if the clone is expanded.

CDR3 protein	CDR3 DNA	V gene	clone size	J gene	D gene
CASRANSNQPQHF	TGTGCCAGCAGGGCAAATAGCAATCAGCCCCAGCATTTT	TRBV7-7	NA	TRBJ1-5	NA
CASSEAGGQETQYF	TGTGCCAGCAGTGAGGCAGGGGGGCAAGAGACCCAGTACTTC	TRBV6-1	NA	TRBJ2-5	NA
CASSSDRDTEAFF	TGTGCCAGCAGCAGCGACAGGGATACTGAAGCTTTCTTT	TRBV7-8	few	TRBJ1-1	TRBD1
CASSLGGYEQYF	TGTGCCAGCAGCTTGGGGGGGTACGAGCAGTACTTC	TRBV5-8	NA	TRBJ2-7	NA
CASTRYRAMGETQYF	TGTGCCAGCACCCGATACAGGGCGATGGGAGAGACCCAGTACTTC	TRBV6-1	once	TRBJ2-5	NA
CASSLSLQAAYEQYF	TGTGCCAGCAGTTTATCATTGCAGGCCGCCTACGAGCAGTACTTC	TRBV28	NA	TRBJ2-7	NA
CSGPGFQFF	TGCAGCGGCCCAGGGTTCCAGTTCTTC	TRBV29-1	NA	TRBJ2-1	NA
CASSPGGQAKNIQYF	TGTGCCAGCAGCCCAGGAGGCCAAGCCAAAAACATTCAGTACTTC	TRBV28	NA	TRBJ2-4	NA
CASSLVPGQGEKLFF	TGTGCCAGCAGCTTGGTTCCGGGACAGGGGGAAAAACTGTTTTTT	TRBV5-4	NA	TRBJ1-4	TRBD1
CASSRSSRGLLYEQYF	TGTGCCAGCAGCCGTTCATCCAGGGGGTTATTATACGAGCAGTACTTC	TRBV28	NA	TRBJ2-7	TRBD1
CASSSGTSGGASLDEQFF	TGTGCCAGCAGCTCTGGGACTAGCGGGGGGGCCTCGCTGGATGAGCAGTTCTTC	TRBV7-8	NA	TRBJ2-1	TRBD2
CASSLGGFPYEQYF	TGCGCCAGCAGCTTGGGGGGATTTCCCTACGAGCAGTACTTC	TRBV5-1	NA	TRBJ2-7	NA
CASSYGAGEGYGYTF	TGTGCCAGCAGTTACGGGGCAGGGGAGGGTTATGGCTACACCTTC	TRBV6-6	NA	TRBJ1-2	NA
CATSRQQGVGTEAFF	TGTGCCACCAGCAGACAACAGGGTGTCGGCACTGAAGCTTTCTTT	TRBV15	NA	TRBJ1-1	NA
CASSATGNTGELFF	TGTGCCAGCAGTGCGACGGGGAACACCGGGGAGCTGTTTTTT	TRBV2	NA	TRBJ2-2	NA
CASSLHRQETQYF	TGTGCCAGCAGTTTACACAGGCAAGAGACCCAGTACTTC	TRBV28	once	TRBJ2-5	NA
CASSVLTDMGGYTF	TGTGCCAGCAGCGTCCTAACAGATATGGGTGGCTACACCTTC	TRBV2	NA	TRBJ1-2	NA
CASSLERGNTIYF	TGTGCCAGCAGCTTGGAACGGGGAAACACCATATATTTT	TRBV2	NA	TRBJ1-3	NA
CASSPPGISYTF	TGTGCCAGCTCACCACCGGGCATCAGCTACACCTTC	TRBV18	NA	TRBJ1-2	NA
CASSSGGLNTEAFF	TGTGCCAGCAGTTCCGGAGGGTTGAACACTGAAGCTTTCTTT	TRBV6-6	NA	TRBJ1-1	NA
CASRSGLAGENEQYF	TGTGCCAGCAGATCGGGACTAGCGGGAGAGAACGAGCAGTACTTC	TRBV2	NA	TRBJ2-7	TRBD2
CASSSGQNINYGYTF	TGTGCCAGCAGTTCCGGACAGAACATTAACTATGGCTACACCTTC	TRBV11-2	NA	TRBJ1-2	NA
CAISESRDSTEAFF	TGTGCCATCAGTGAGTCCAGGGACAGTACTGAAGCTTTCTTT	TRBV10-3	NA	TRBJ1-1	TRBD1
CASSLGGGNYGYTF	TGTGCCAGCAGCTTAGGAGGGGGAAACTATGGTTACACCTTC	TRBV7-9	NA	TRBJ1-2	NA
CAIRVGQGADEAFF	TGTGCCATCAGGGTGGGACAGGGGGCCGATGAAGCTTTCTTT	TRBV10-3	NA	TRBJ1-1	TRBD1
CASSDRTSLETQYF	TGTGCCAGCAGTGACCGAACGTCCTTGGAGACCCAGTACTTC	TRBV2	NA	TRBJ2-5	NA
CASSYGQGEAKNIQYF	TGTGCCAGCAGTTATGGTCAGGGTGAGGCCAAAAACATTCAGTACTTC	TRBV6-5	NA	TRBJ2-4	NA
CASQDRGNDVAFF	TGTGCCAGCCAGGACAGGGGAAACGATGTAGCTTTCTTT	TRBV6-1	few	TRBJ1-1	TRBD1
CASNPAGTGGAGGYTF	TGTGCCAGCAACCCCGCCGGGACAGGGGGCGCCGGCGGCTACACCTTC	TRBV28	NA	TRBJ1-2	TRBD1
CASSLGTNLNTEAFF	TGTGCCAGCAGCTTAGGGACAAATTTGAACACTGAAGCTTTCTTT	TRBV7-9	NA	TRBJ1-1	NA
CASSQEGGNQPQHF	TGTGCCAGCAGCCAAGAAGGAGGCAATCAGCCCCAGCATTTT	TRBV4-2	NA	TRBJ1-5	NA
CAWRRTGRNSPLHF	TGTGCCTGGAGGCGGACAGGGAGGAATTCACCCCTCCACTTT	TRBV30	once	TRBJ1-6	TRBD1
CASRTGGGFSGYTF	TGTGCCAGCAGGACAGGGGGCGGATTCTCTGGCTACACCTTC	TRBV6-1	NA	TRBJ1-2	TRBD1
CAISEKTRGGDGGYTF	TGTGCCATCAGTGAAAAAACAAGAGGAGGGGACGGCGGCTACACCTTC	TRBV10-3	NA	TRBJ1-2	NA
CASSPWDGNIQYF	TGTGCCAGCAGTCCCTGGGACGGAAACATTCAGTACTTC	TRBV25-1	NA	TRBJ2-4	NA
CASSTGGILNTDTQYF	TGTGCCAGTAGTACGGGTGGAATCTTAAACACAGATACGCAGTATTTT	TRBV19	NA	TRBJ2-3	NA
CASSLERSYGYTF	TGTGCCAGCAGCTTAGAACGGTCCTATGGCTACACCTTC	TRBV11-2	NA	TRBJ1-2	NA
CAWSFTERDEQYF	TGTGCCTGGAGTTTCACGGAGCGCGACGAGCAGTACTTC	TRBV30	once	TRBJ2-7	NA
CAGSGGINQPQHF	TGTGCCGGATCCGGAGGGATCAATCAGCCCCAGCATTTT	TRBV6-1	NA	TRBJ1-5	NA
CASSEGVVNSPLHF	TGTGCCAGCAGCGAAGGAGTCGTTAATTCACCCCTCCACTTT	TRBV25-1	few	TRBJ1-6	NA
CASHASGGYNEQFF	TGTGCCAGCCACGCTAGCGGGGGTTACAATGAGCAGTTCTTC	TRBV6-5	NA	TRBJ2-1	TRBD2
CASSYNPGLAVSYEQYF	TGTGCCAGCAGCTACAACCCGGGACTAGCGGTTTCCTACGAGCAGTACTTC	TRBV7-9	NA	TRBJ2-7	TRBD2
CASSLEPLTRTEAFF	TGTGCCAGCAGTCTCGAACCACTTACGCGGACTGAAGCTTTCTTT	TRBV6-5	NA	TRBJ1-1	NA
CASSLSRPGQGSGANVLTF	TGCGCCAGCAGCTTGTCCCGCCCGGGACAGGGCTCTGGGGCCAACGTCCTGACTTTC	TRBV5-1	NA	TRBJ2-6	TRBD1
CASSWEWGGTNTEAFF	TGTGCCAGCAGCTGGGAATGGGGGGGGACGAACACTGAAGCTTTCTTT	TRBV7-6	NA	TRBJ1-1	NA
CASSQGRGEGNQPQHF	TGTGCCAGCTCCCAGGGCAGGGGGGAAGGCAATCAGCCCCAGCATTTT	TRBV18	NA	TRBJ1-5	TRBD1
CASSPGAANQPQHF	TGTGCCAGCAGCCCCGGGGCAGCGAATCAGCCCCAGCATTTT	TRBV6-5	NA	TRBJ1-5	NA
CAWSLTGLSSPLHF	TGTGCCTGGAGTCTTACAGGCCTTTCTTCACCCCTCCACTTT	TRBV30	NA	TRBJ1-6	NA
CASSPIVWEQYF	TGTGCCAGCAGCCCAATTGTATGGGAGCAGTACTTC	TRBV7-3	NA	TRBJ2-7	NA
CASSDRTAYNEQFF	TGTGCCAGCAGCGACCGGACGGCCTACAATGAGCAGTTCTTC	TRBV2	NA	TRBJ2-1	NA
CASSIGTSGGPGNEQFF	TGTGCCAGTAGTATAGGGACTAGCGGGGGGCCAGGCAATGAGCAGTTCTTC	TRBV19	NA	TRBJ2-1	TRBD2
CATSRGGDRGPPLHF	TGTGCCACCAGCAGGGGAGGGGACAGGGGACCACCCCTCCACTTT	TRBV15	NA	TRBJ1-6	TRBD1